Listed here are 5 T cell receptor beta chains from one sample, sequenced in a study of blood T cell repertoires in COVID-19. The data were produced by immunoSEQ multiplex PCR, yet TCRdb's version contains in-frame clones alone and is incomplete. The profile shows about 410,000 clones, approximately 90% of them singletons. The sequencing sample was made of peripheral blood. Receptors were obtained from a woman in her forties with COVID-19, enrolled during active disease.

This chain joins TRBV6-1 and TRBJ1-1; TRBD1 is a possible D gene (5 bases). V lost 1 base to trimming and J lost 2 bases, with 11 bases between them. Germline V gives CDR1 MNHNS, CDR2 SASEGT. This CDR3 spans 15 amino acids. The CDR3 nucleotides are TGTGCCAGCAGTGAAGAGGTCGGGGGAAACACTGAAGCTTTCTTT. It is translated as CASSEEVGGNTEAFF.

This clone was counted only a few times. This sequence joins TRBV28 and TRBJ2-7; 8 bases are a match to TRBD2. J gave up 2 bases and V 7 bases, and 13 bases lay outside the gene matches. From germline, CDR1 is MDHEN and CDR2 SYDVKM. There are 16 residues in the CDR3. This CDR3 reads CASILRAGAGAYEQYF. The CDR3 nucleotides are TGTGCCAGCATACTTCGGGCTGGAGCGGGGGCCTACGAGCAGTACTTC.

The chain is built from TRBV3-1 (or the pseudogene TRBV3-2) and TRBJ2-5, with 8 bases aligning to TRBD2. There are 22 residues in the CDR3. Germline V lookup: CDR1 LGHDT, CDR2 YNNKEL (reference sequence). V was clipped by 0 bases and J by 7 bases; unmatched bases: 28. CDR3 residues: CASSQDWLPGLSGGPTGRTQYF. The DNA for the CDR3 is TGTGCCAGCAGCCAAGATTGGTTGCCAGGTTTGAGCGGGGGTCCAACCGGCCGGACCCAGTACTTC.

A single count supports this clone. This rearrangement joins TRBV27 to TRBJ2-2; D possibly corresponds to TRBD1 (5 bases). V was pared by 10 bases and J by 1 base, with 13 bases between. The CDR3 spans 14 residues. Germline V gene lookup returns CDR1 MNHEY and CDR2 SMNVEV (reference sequence). This CDR3 reads CAIAGAGNTGELFF. The CDR3 coding sequence is TGTGCCATCGCTGGGGCCGGGAACACCGGGGAGCTGTTTTTT.

The chain carries TRBV28 and TRBJ2-7, with D perhaps TRBD1 (6 bases). The CDR3 is 12 amino acids. Deletions cut 8 bases from V and 4 bases from J, with 12 bases between. CDR1 is MDHEN, CDR2 SYDVKM, per germline. The CDR3 sequence: CASAQGWYEQYF. The DNA of the CDR3 is TGTGCCAGCGCACAGGGTTGGTACGAGCAGTACTTC.